This T cell receptor beta chain was obtained from a study of T-cell memory formation after mild COVID-19. For the study at large: For the most part, TCR clusters were specific to one donor.

Only a few counts were recorded for this clonotype. Its antigen is undetermined. The J segment lost 6 bases and the V segment lost 7 bases, leaving 9 bases of the junction unmatched. The germline gives CDR1 MNHEY, CDR2 SVGEGT. The CDR3 length is 15 residues. Study-level findings and limits: From day 15 to 85, contracting clones were balanced between CD4 and CD8, whereas later expanders leaned toward CD4+.

TCRdb reprocessed the 5' RACE reads via MiXCR and lists one record per CDR3 protein. The sample carries around 50,000 distinct CDR3 sequences, more than 10% recorded once. The source of this sequence is a man aged 18 to 30 who had mild COVID-19 (a few samples of this study predate the infection). Cell type and time point are not known. Sequencing was done on a sample of PBMCs or a T cell subset sorted from them (not recorded which). V and J are TRBV6-2 or TRBV6-3 and TRBJ2-3; 11 bases are shared with TRBD2. The CDR3 DNA is TGTGCCAGCACCCGACTAGCGGGGTTGAGGGATACGCAGTATTTT. It translates to CASTRLAGLRDTQYF.